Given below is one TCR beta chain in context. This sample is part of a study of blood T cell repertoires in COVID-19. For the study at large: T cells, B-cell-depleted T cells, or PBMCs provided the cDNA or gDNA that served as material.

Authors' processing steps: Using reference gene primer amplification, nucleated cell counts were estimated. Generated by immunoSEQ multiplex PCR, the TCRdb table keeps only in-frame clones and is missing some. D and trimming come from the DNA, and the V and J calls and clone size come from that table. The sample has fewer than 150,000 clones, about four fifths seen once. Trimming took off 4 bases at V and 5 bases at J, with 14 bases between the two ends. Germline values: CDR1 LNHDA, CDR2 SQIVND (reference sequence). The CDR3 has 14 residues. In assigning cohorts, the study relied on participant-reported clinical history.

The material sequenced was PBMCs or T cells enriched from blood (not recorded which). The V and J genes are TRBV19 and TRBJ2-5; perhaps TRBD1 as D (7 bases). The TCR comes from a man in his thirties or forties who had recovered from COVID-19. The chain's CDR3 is CASSSRGESETQYF. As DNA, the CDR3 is TGTGCCAGTAGTAGCAGGGGGGAGTCGGAGACCCAGTACTTC.